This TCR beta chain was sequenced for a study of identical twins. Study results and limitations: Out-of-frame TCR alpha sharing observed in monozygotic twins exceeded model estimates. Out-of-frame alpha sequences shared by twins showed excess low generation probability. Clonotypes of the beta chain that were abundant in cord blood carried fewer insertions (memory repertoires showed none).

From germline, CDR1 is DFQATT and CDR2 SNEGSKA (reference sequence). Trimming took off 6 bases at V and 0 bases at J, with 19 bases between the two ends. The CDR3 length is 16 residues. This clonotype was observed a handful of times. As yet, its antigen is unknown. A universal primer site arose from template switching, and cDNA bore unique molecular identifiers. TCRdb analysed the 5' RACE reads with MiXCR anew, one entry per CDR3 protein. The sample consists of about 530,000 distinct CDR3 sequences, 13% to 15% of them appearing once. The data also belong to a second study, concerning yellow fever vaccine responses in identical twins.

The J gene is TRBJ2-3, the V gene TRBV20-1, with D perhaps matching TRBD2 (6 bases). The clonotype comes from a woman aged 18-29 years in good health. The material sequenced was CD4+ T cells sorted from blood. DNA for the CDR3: TGCAGTGCAAGCTCCAGCGGGCTAGCCAGCACAGATACGCAGTATTTT. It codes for CSASSSGLASTDTQYF.